Below are 13 T cell receptor beta chains sequenced from a single sample in a study of glioma-infiltrating T cells after dendritic cell vaccination. Described time point: after dendritic cell vaccination, including at tumor progression/relapse. Assay used: immunoSEQ multiplex PCR; TCRdb lists only in-frame clones, some missing. The sample holds more than 85,000 clones, nearly 90% seen once. The sample in question was blood, obtained after dendritic cell vaccination. The origin of the receptors is a human donor with glioblastoma.

This rearrangement joins TRBV9 to TRBJ2-5, with TRBD2 identical over 11 bases. The CDR3 is made up of 16 amino acids. V gave up 0 bases and J gave up 9 bases; unmatched junction bases: 10. CDR1 and CDR2 (germline): SGDLS, YYNGEE. The CDR3 spells CASSVGTSGSVGAQYF. Here the CDR3 DNA reads TGTGCCAGCAGCGTAGGGACTAGCGGGTCGGTAGGGGCCCAGTACTTC.

The J gene is TRBJ1-1, the V gene TRBV5-1; 7 positions agree with TRBD1. The germline CDR1 and CDR2 sequences are SGHRS and YFSETQ. The CDR3 is made up of 14 amino acids. Germline trimming cut 0 bases from V and 3 bases from J; bases unmatched to any gene: 2. The CDR3 bases are TGCGCCAGCAGCTTGGCCGGGACAGACACTGAAGCTTTCTTT. Its translation is CASSLAGTDTEAFF.

This clone was detected once. The chain uses TRBV19 and TRBJ2-7, with 10 positions matching TRBD2. The germline CDR1 and CDR2 sequences are LNHDA and SQIVND (reference sequence). The CDR3 runs 15 residues. V dropped 6 bases and J dropped 4; count of bases not matched to a gene: 9. For the CDR3, the DNA is TGTGCCAGTAGCCTGGGGCTAGCGGGAGCTTACGAGCAGTACTTC. This codes for CASSLGLAGAYEQYF. Supplemented by reference TRBV19 and TRBJ2-7, the full variable domain reads DGGITQSPKYLFRKEGQNVTLSCEQNLNHDAMYWYRQDPGQGLRLIYYSQIVNDFQKGDIAEGYSVSREKKESFPLTVTSAQKNPTAFYLCASSLGLAGAYEQYFGPGTRLTVT.

CDR3 sequence (DNA): TGTGCCAGCAGTGTCCTGAGTAGCACAACCCTTAGCAATCAGCCCCAGCATTTT. This sequence encodes CASSVLSSTTLSNQPQHF. This chain links TRBV6-1 with TRBJ1-5; D not certain. Germline V gives CDR1 MNHNS, CDR2 SASEGT. The V and J ends lost 4 bases and 0 bases respectively, with 19 bases between them. The CDR3 extends over 18 amino acids.

This clone showed up just once. V and J are TRBV5-1 and TRBJ2-7; D remains unclear. Germline loops: CDR1 SGHRS, CDR2 YFSETQ. Trimming stripped 0 bases from V and 3 bases from J, with 4 bases between. The CDR3 spans 12 residues. CDR3 protein: CASSLGLYEQYF. CDR3 nucleotides: TGCGCCAGCAGCTTGGGTCTCTACGAGCAGTACTTC.

The chain links TRBV4-2 to TRBJ2-1; weak D call: TRBD2 (6 bases). The CDR3 extends over 13 amino acids. From germline, CDR1 is LGHNA and CDR2 YNFKEQ. Trimming stripped 1 base from V and 12 bases from J, with 13 bases between. This CDR3 reads CASSQVDAGSQFF. DNA for the CDR3: TGTGCCAGCAGCCAAGTCGATGCGGGGTCGCAGTTCTTC.

This clone was detected only once. The chain combines TRBV19 with TRBJ1-1; the D gene is possibly TRBD1 (5 bases). V lost 3 bases, J lost 0 bases, and 11 bases lay in between. The CDR3 is 15 amino acids. Germline loops: CDR1 LNHDA, CDR2 SQIVND (reference sequence). The chain's CDR3 is CASSIHDSVNTEAFF. The CDR3 coding sequence is TGTGCCAGTAGTATCCATGACAGCGTGAACACTGAAGCTTTCTTT.

The chain recombines TRBV5-4 with TRBJ1-3; 7 bases match TRBD1. Trimming removed 0 bases from V and 3 bases from J; junction bases left unmatched: 3. Per germline, CDR1 SGHNT and CDR2 YYREEE (reference sequence). There are 15 residues in the CDR3. CDR3 sequence: CASSLDRGGGNTIYF. CDR3 in DNA: TGTGCCAGCAGCTTGGACAGGGGAGGTGGAAACACCATATATTTT.

The rearrangement uses TRBV18 and TRBJ2-3; TRBD1 matches 8 bases. The ends lost 0 bases at V and 4 bases at J; junction bases unmatched: 6. Looked up from germline, CDR1 is KGHSH and CDR2 is LQKENI. The length of the CDR3 is 16 residues. The CDR3 nucleotides read TGTGCCAGCTCACCACCGTACAGGGGGATCGCAGATACGCAGTATTTT. It codes for CASSPPYRGIADTQYF. Filled out from reference TRBV18 and TRBJ2-3, the complete variable domain reads NAGVMQNPRHLVRRRGQEARLRCSPMKGHSHVYWYRQLPEEGLKFMVYLQKENIIDESGMPKERFSAEFPKEGPSILRIQQVVRGDSAAYFCASSPPYRGIADTQYFGPGTRLTVL.

The rearrangement uses TRBV2 and TRBJ2-7; possible D gene TRBD2, 6 bases. Per the germline V gene, CDR1 is SNHLY and CDR2 is FYNNEI. CDR3 length equals 14 residues. With 5 bases removed from V and 4 bases from J, the gap between germline ends came to 15 bases. CDR3 in DNA: TGTGCCAGCAGTCAACTAGCTTATAAGTACGAGCAGTACTTC. Its protein is CASSQLAYKYEQYF.

This rearrangement joins TRBV19 to TRBJ2-2, with D unresolved. The CDR3 sequence is 15 residues long. Per the germline V gene, CDR1 is LNHDA and CDR2 is SQIVND (reference sequence). The V and J ends lost 3 bases and 2 bases respectively, with 10 bases between them. The DNA for the CDR3 is TGTGCCAGTAGTATTGTTGGCGGAAACACCGGGGAGCTGTTTTTT. Translation gives CASSIVGGNTGELFF. Variable domain in full (rest from reference TRBV19 and TRBJ2-2): DGGITQSPKYLFRKEGQNVTLSCEQNLNHDAMYWYRQDPGQGLRLIYYSQIVNDFQKGDIAEGYSVSREKKESFPLTVTSAQKNPTAFYLCASSIVGGNTGELFFGEGSRLTVL.

V is TRBV29-1 and J is TRBJ1-1, with D possibly being TRBD1 (5 bases). The V end lost 6 bases, the J end lost 3 bases, and 11 bases lay between the germline ends. The CDR3 totals 12 residues. The germline gives CDR1 SQVTM, CDR2 ANQGSEA. CDR3 nucleotides: TGCAGCGTGGGGGGGGTGGACACTGAAGCTTTCTTT. It translates to CSVGGVDTEAFF.

The chain employs TRBV11-3 and TRBJ2-1; weak D call: TRBD1 (6 bases). V lost 5 bases, J lost 5 bases, and 13 bases lay in between. Per the germline V gene, CDR1 is SGHNT and CDR2 is YENEEA. The CDR3 is made up of 14 amino acids. The CDR3 reads CASSINRENNEQFF. In DNA, the CDR3 is TGTGCCAGCAGCATTAACAGGGAAAACAATGAGCAGTTCTTC. The entire variable domain, with the rest obtained from reference TRBV11-3 and TRBJ2-1, is as follows: EAGVVQSPRYKIIEKKQPVAFWCNPISGHNTLYWYLQNLGQGPELLIRYENEEAVDDSQLPKDRFSAERLKGVDSTLKIQPAELGDSAVYLCASSINRENNEQFFGPGTRLTVL.